A selection of T cell receptor beta chains follows, all from one sample in a study of control samples from healthy donors and cancer patients. The repertoire was sequenced with immunoSEQ multiplex PCR; TCRdb's copy has only in-frame clones and lacks some. The sample has some 51,000 clones; approximately 86% are singletons. The specimen was blood. These receptors all come from a man in his fifties in good health. CDR3s include the opening cysteine and the closing phenylalanine or tryptophan. A D gene is named only where the DNA matches it firmly. Clone size is not always given. Where it is, it says once, few, many or a class for expanded clones.

15	TRBJ1-4	.	.	TRBV24-1	TGTGCCACCAGCGAAACAGGTGCAACTAATGAAAAACTGTTTTTT	CATSETGATNEKLFF
13	TRBJ1-1	.	.	TRBV6-2/TRBV6-3	TGTGCCAGCAGTTACATAGAGTACACTGAAGCTTTCTTT	CASSYIEYTEAFF
11	TRBJ2-7	.	.	TRBV20-1	TGCAGTGCTAGTGCTAGCTACGAGCAGTACTTC	CSASASYEQYF
14	TRBJ1-1	.	.	TRBV27	TGTGCCAGCAGATCGATTCAGGTGTCCACTGAAGCTTTCTTT	CASRSIQVSTEAFF
20	TRBJ2-1	.	TRBD2	TRBV7-2	TGTGCCAGCAGCTTAGCGCTCCCGGAAATCCTTAGCGGGAGTCTCAATGAGCAGTTCTTC	CASSLALPEILSGSLNEQFF
16	TRBJ2-3	.	TRBD1	TRBV4-3	TGCGCCAGCAGCCAAGATTCCGGGACAGGGACAGATACGCAGTATTTT	CASSQDSGTGTDTQYF
14	TRBJ1-2	.	.	TRBV6-5	TGTGCCAGCGGACATTACTTCCCCTCTACCGTCTACACCTTC	CASGHYFPSTVYTF
16	TRBJ2-1	.	TRBD2	TRBV5-6	TGTGCCAGCAGCTCGACGGGGAGCGGGAGAGTAAATGAGCAGTTCTTC	CASSSTGSGRVNEQFF
16	TRBJ2-3	once	.	TRBV7-3	TGTGCCAGCAGCACTGTGACAGGTCTTAGCACAGATACGCAGTATTTT	CASSTVTGLSTDTQYF
14	TRBJ2-7	.	TRBD2	TRBV5-1	TGCGCCAGCAGCTTGACTAGCGGGGCCTACGAGCAGTACTTC	CASSLTSGAYEQYF
14	TRBJ2-7	.	.	TRBV6-6	TGTGCCAGCAGCCCAGGGGGGAGCATCAACGAGCAGTACTTC	CASSPGGSINEQYF
17	TRBJ2-3	.	.	TRBV6-1	TGTGCCAGCAGTGCCGGGGAGGACAGCCTTAGCACAGATACGCAGTATTTT	CASSAGEDSLSTDTQYF
13	TRBJ1-5	.	.	TRBV30	TGTGCCTGGAGTAAAGATAGCAATCAGCCCCAGCATTTT	CAWSKDSNQPQHF
13	TRBJ2-7	once	.	TRBV24-1	TGTGCCACCAGTGACCCGGACGGTCTGGGGCAGTACTTC	CATSDPDGLGQYF
15	TRBJ1-2	once	.	TRBV6-6	TGTGCCAGCAGTTACTCGGAGGGGGTTAACTATGGCTACACCTTC	CASSYSEGVNYGYTF
15	TRBJ2-5	.	.	TRBV7-6	TGTGCCAGCAGCTCCCGAGGGGGGGTGCAAGAGACCCAGTACTTC	CASSSRGGVQETQYF
12	TRBJ2-1	.	.	TRBV28	TGTGCCAGCATCAGGGGAAACAATGAGCAGTTCTTC	CASIRGNNEQFF
16	TRBJ2-7	.	TRBD2	TRBV27	TGTGCCAGCAGTTCATCTAGCGGGCGGAGCTCCTACGAGCAGTACTTC	CASSSSSGRSSYEQYF
16	TRBJ2-7	.	TRBD2	TRBV7-9	TGTGCCAGCAGCTCCGGGACTAGCGGGAGGTTCGACGAGCAGTACTTC	CASSSGTSGRFDEQYF
17	TRBJ2-5	.	TRBD2	TRBV14	TGTGCCAGCAGCCAAGCCCGGGGACTAGCGGCCCAAGAGACCCAGTACTTC	CASSQARGLAAQETQYF